The 23 T cell receptor beta chains in this list originate from one sample, sequenced in a study of blood T cell repertoires in COVID-19. Using immunoSEQ multiplex PCR, the repertoire was profiled, and TCRdb retains in-frame clones only, with some absent. Of 350,000 to 450,000 clones in the sample, over 85% were seen once. The material sequenced was PBMCs or T cells enriched from blood (not recorded which). These receptors originate from a woman in her 30s who had recovered from COVID-19.

The rearrangement links TRBV19 to TRBJ2-3; TRBD2 might be the D (6 bases). The CDR3 contains 13 residues. Per germline, CDR1 LNHDA and CDR2 SQIVND (reference sequence). The V end was cut by 9 bases, the J end by 4 bases, with 14 bases between. The CDR3: CASDAWDSDTQYF. CDR3 DNA: TGTGCCAGCGACGCATGGGACTCAGATACGCAGTATTTT.

This rearrangement joins TRBV10-3 to TRBJ1-4; D is undetermined. V lost 6 bases to trimming and J lost 8 bases, with 13 bases between them. CDR1 is ENHRY, CDR2 SYGVKD, per germline. CDR3 length: 13 amino acids. CDR3 residues: CAISLAEGEKLFF. CDR3 in DNA: TGTGCCATCAGCTTAGCGGAAGGCGAAAAACTGTTTTTT.

The sample holds one count of this clone. This chain joins TRBV7-9 and TRBJ1-3; D gene uncertain. Trimming stripped 6 bases from V and 5 bases from J, with 11 bases between. This CDR3 has 13 residues. Germline CDR1 reads SEHNR; CDR2 reads FQNEAQ (reference sequence). The CDR3 nucleotides read TGTGCCAGCAGTCTAGAATGGCGAAACACCATATATTTT. Residues: CASSLEWRNTIYF. Using reference TRBV7-9 and TRBJ1-3 for the parts outside the CDR3, the full variable domain is DTGVSQNPRHKITKRGQNVTFRCDPISEHNRLYWYRQTLGQGPEFLTYFQNEAQLEKSRLLSDRFSAERPKGSFSTLEIQRTEQGDSAMYLCASSLEWRNTIYFGEGSWLTVV.

The chain has TRBV14 and TRBJ1-1, with D perhaps matching TRBD1 (6 bases). The germline V and J ends were trimmed by 0 bases and 4 bases, with 15 bases remaining between them. Germline CDR1 SGHDN, CDR2 FVKESK. The CDR3 consists of 16 residues. The CDR3 DNA is TGTGCCAGCAGCCAAGATAGGGGGTTCGAGGGCACTGAAGCTTTCTTT. Protein sequence: CASSQDRGFEGTEAFF.

The chain employs TRBV7-9 and TRBJ2-2; D is undetermined. Trimming removed 1 base from V and 3 bases from J, with 6 bases in between. The CDR3 has 14 residues. Looked up from germline, CDR1 is SEHNR and CDR2 is FQNEAQ (reference sequence). CDR3 in amino acids: CASSLVLYTGELFF. CDR3 DNA sequence: TGTGCCAGCAGCTTAGTCTTGTACACCGGGGAGCTGTTTTTT.

The genes are TRBV24-1 and TRBJ2-7; D possibly corresponds to TRBD2 (5 bases). This CDR3 is 13 amino acids long. V lost 6 bases and J 4 bases, leaving 12 bases between the germline ends. Germline lookup yields CDR1 KGHDR and CDR2 SFDVKD. CDR3 in DNA: TGTGCCACCAGTTTGAGGTCGGGGTACGAGCAGTACTTC. Translation: CATSLRSGYEQYF.

This sequence joins TRBV27 and TRBJ2-5, with D possibly TRBD1 on 6 matching bases. The V and J ends lost 11 bases and 5 bases respectively, with 21 bases between them. This CDR3 is 14 amino acids long. The germline gives CDR1 MNHEY, CDR2 SMNVEV (reference sequence). The CDR3, as DNA: TGTGCCTCAGGGGCCTATGGTCACGGGGAGACCCAGTACTTC. It is translated as CASGAYGHGETQYF.

The chain uses TRBV9 and TRBJ2-2; no clear D gene. Germline V CDR1 and CDR2: SGDLS, YYNGEE. CDR3 length equals 16 residues. Trimming took 3 bases from V and 5 from J, leaving 17 bases between them. The CDR3 DNA is TGTGCCAGCAGCGGTCTACGACCAGAGGTGACCGGGGAGCTGTTTTTT. Translated, it gives CASSGLRPEVTGELFF.

CDR3 amino acids: CASSIVGTGVFYQPQHF. In DNA form, the CDR3 reads TGTGCCAGTAGTATAGTAGGGACAGGGGTCTTCTATCAGCCCCAGCATTTT. This chain uses TRBV19 with TRBJ1-5; 10 positions match TRBD1. The CDR3 runs to 17 residues. The germline CDR1 and CDR2 sequences are LNHDA and SQIVND (reference sequence). Losses at the gene ends were 1 base for V and 5 bases for J; bases not matched to a gene: 8. The entire variable domain, with the rest obtained from reference TRBV19 and TRBJ1-5, is as follows: DGGITQSPKYLFRKEGQNVTLSCEQNLNHDAMYWYRQDPGQGLRLIYYSQIVNDFQKGDIAEGYSVSREKKESFPLTVTSAQKNPTAFYLCASSIVGTGVFYQPQHFGDGTRLSIL.

This chain links TRBV5-1 with TRBJ1-5; no definite D call. CDR3 length equals 13 residues. Germline lookup yields CDR1 SGHRS and CDR2 YFSETQ. V was clipped by 3 bases and J by 5 bases, with 9 bases between them. The DNA of the CDR3 is TGCGCCAGCAGCTATGACGGGGATCAGCCCCAGCATTTT. Protein product: CASSYDGDQPQHF.

The chain links TRBV4-2 to TRBJ1-5; D remains ambiguous. With 0 bases removed from V and 7 bases from J, the gap between germline ends came to 4 bases. CDR3 length: 12 residues. Germline CDR1 is LGHNA and CDR2 is YNFKEQ. The CDR3 DNA is TGTGCCAGCAGCCAAGATTCACAGCCCCAGCATTTT. Amino acids: CASSQDSQPQHF.

J is TRBJ2-5 and V is TRBV18; D is undetermined. V dropped 3 bases and J dropped 5 bases, with 10 bases sitting between them. This CDR3 contains 13 residues. Looked up from germline, CDR1 is KGHSH and CDR2 is LQKENI. CDR3 in amino acids: CASSPLVRETQYF. The CDR3 DNA is TGTGCCAGCTCACCTTTAGTCCGGGAGACCCAGTACTTC.

V is TRBV5-1 and J is TRBJ1-4, with 8 bases matching TRBD1. The V gene's germline CDR1 is SGHRS and CDR2 YFSETQ. There are 15 residues in the CDR3. With V trimmed by 4 bases and J by 3 bases, 5 bases remained unmatched. The CDR3 region is CASSPYRGANEKLFF. In DNA, the CDR3 is TGCGCCAGCAGCCCCTACAGGGGGGCTAATGAAAAACTGTTTTTT.

V and J are TRBV29-1 and TRBJ1-1; unclear D gene. CDR3 length: 18 amino acids. The germline V and J ends were trimmed by 0 bases and 1 base, with 21 bases remaining between them. CDR1 is SQVTM, CDR2 ANQGSEA, per germline. The CDR3 is CSVEETAGRRVENTEAFF. CDR3 nucleotide sequence: TGCAGCGTTGAAGAGACGGCGGGCCGAAGGGTAGAGAACACTGAAGCTTTCTTT. The entire variable domain, with the rest obtained from reference TRBV29-1 and TRBJ1-1, is as follows: SAVISQKPSRDICQRGTSLTIQCQVDSQVTMMFWYRQQPGQSLTLIATANQGSEATYESGFVIDKFPISRPNLTFSTLTVSNMSPEDSSIYLCSVEETAGRRVENTEAFFGQGTRLTVV.

The DNA of the CDR3 is TGTGCCAGCAGCCCTAGCGGGAGGGGGACAGATACGCAGTATTTT. Protein: CASSPSGRGTDTQYF. The chain uses TRBV27 and TRBJ2-3; 12 nucleotides agree with TRBD2. The CDR3 runs to 15 residues. Germline lookup yields CDR1 MNHEY and CDR2 SMNVEV (reference sequence). The J segment lost 3 bases and the V segment lost 6 bases, leaving 4 bases of the junction unmatched.

The chain is built from TRBV7-9 and TRBJ2-5; the match to TRBD1 covers 7 bases. The ends lost 0 bases at V and 4 bases at J; junction bases unmatched: 2. There are 14 residues in the CDR3. CDR1 and CDR2 from the germline V gene are SEHNR and FQNEAQ (reference sequence). The CDR3 sequence: CASSLAGTVETQYF. CDR3 DNA: TGTGCCAGCAGCTTAGCGGGGACAGTAGAGACCCAGTACTTC. The full variable domain, completed using reference TRBV7-9 and TRBJ2-5, is DTGVSQNPRHKITKRGQNVTFRCDPISEHNRLYWYRQTLGQGPEFLTYFQNEAQLEKSRLLSDRFSAERPKGSFSTLEIQRTEQGDSAMYLCASSLAGTVETQYFGPGTRLLVL.

This clone was seen just once. The rearrangement links TRBV19 to TRBJ1-1; D might be TRBD1 (5 bases). The V end lost 4 bases, the J end lost 5 bases, and 11 bases lay between the germline ends. The CDR3 has 13 amino acids. Germline V lookup: CDR1 LNHDA, CDR2 SQIVND (reference sequence). CDR3 coding DNA: TGTGCCAGTAGTACAGGGTTTAGGACTGAAGCTTTCTTT. Translated: CASSTGFRTEAFF.

The chain uses TRBV30 and TRBJ1-2; a possible D gene is TRBD1 (5 bases). V dropped 3 bases and J dropped 4 bases, with 12 bases sitting between them. The CDR3 extends over 13 amino acids. Germline V lookup: CDR1 GTSNPN, CDR2 SVGIG (reference sequence). CDR3 DNA: TGTGCCTGGAGCCCGGACATTGGCTATGGCTACACCTTC. Its protein is CAWSPDIGYGYTF.

The chain is built from TRBV6-5 and TRBJ2-7; D possibly corresponds to TRBD2 (5 bases). V was shortened by 7 bases and J by 4 bases, with 17 bases between the two germline ends. CDR3 length: 14 residues. CDR1 is MNHEY and CDR2 is SVGAGI in the germline V gene. The CDR3 is CASTPRGLRYEQYF. The CDR3, as DNA: TGTGCCAGCACCCCCCGCGGGTTGCGTTACGAGCAGTACTTC.

The V gene is TRBV5-6, the J gene TRBJ2-7; TRBD1 is a possible D gene (6 bases). This CDR3 comprises 15 residues. Trimming shortened V by 4 bases and J by 3 bases, and 17 bases separated the two germline ends. CDR1 SGHDT and CDR2 YYEEEE come from the germline V gene. CDR3 sequence reads: CASSPRGPSHYEQYF. In nucleotides, the CDR3 is TGTGCCAGCAGCCCCAGGGGCCCCAGCCACTACGAGCAGTACTTC.

The V gene is TRBV7-2, the J gene TRBJ1-2; D gene ambiguous. Germline V gene sequence: CDR1 SGHTA, CDR2 FQGNSA. V was trimmed by 1 base and J by 4 bases, leaving 13 bases between them. This CDR3 has 15 residues. The CDR3 sequence is CASSLGAERSYGYTF. The CDR3 DNA sequence: TGTGCCAGCAGCTTAGGGGCAGAACGTTCCTATGGCTACACCTTC.

This clone was detected only a few times. The rearrangement uses TRBV2 and TRBJ1-1, with D perhaps TRBD1 (6 bases). V lost 8 bases and J lost 10, with 23 bases in between. CDR1 and CDR2 from the germline V gene are SNHLY and FYNNEI. CDR3 length equals 14 residues. The chain's CDR3 is CASWTVGRGVGAFF. The CDR3 DNA sequence: TGTGCCAGCTGGACAGTCGGTCGTGGGGTCGGAGCTTTCTTT.

The V call is TRBV19, the J call TRBJ1-4; a possible D gene is TRBD1 (5 bases). Looked up from germline, CDR1 is LNHDA and CDR2 is SQIVND (reference sequence). V lost 7 bases and J 12 bases, leaving 18 bases between the germline ends. The CDR3 sequence is 13 residues long. The CDR3 DNA reads TGTGCCAGTAAAGGGGTTGGGTTCGGGCAACTGTTTTTT. Translated: CASKGVGFGQLFF.